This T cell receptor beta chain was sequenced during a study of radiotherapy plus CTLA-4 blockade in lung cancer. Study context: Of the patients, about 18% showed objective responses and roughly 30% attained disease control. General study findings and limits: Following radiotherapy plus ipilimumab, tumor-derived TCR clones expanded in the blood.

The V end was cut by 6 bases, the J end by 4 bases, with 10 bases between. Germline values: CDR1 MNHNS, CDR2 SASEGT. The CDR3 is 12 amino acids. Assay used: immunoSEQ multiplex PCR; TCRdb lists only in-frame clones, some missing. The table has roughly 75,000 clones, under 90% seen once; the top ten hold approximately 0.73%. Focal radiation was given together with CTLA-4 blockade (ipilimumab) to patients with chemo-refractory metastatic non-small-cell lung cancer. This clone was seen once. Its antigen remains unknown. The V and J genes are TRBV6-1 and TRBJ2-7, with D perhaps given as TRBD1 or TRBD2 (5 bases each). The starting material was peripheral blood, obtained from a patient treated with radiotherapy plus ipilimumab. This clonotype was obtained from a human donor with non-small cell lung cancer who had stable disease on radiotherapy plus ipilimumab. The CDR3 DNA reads TGTGCCAGCAGGGGACCGGGTTACGAGCAGTACTTC. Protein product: CASRGPGYEQYF.